Listed below are T cell receptor beta chains from one sample, sequenced in a study of cytomegalovirus exposure and HLA in healthy donors. Generated by immunoSEQ multiplex PCR, the TCRdb table keeps only in-frame clones and is missing some. The sample gives 230,000 or so clones, 80% to 90% of which show up once; 2.9% is in the top ten. Sequencing used PBMCs. These receptors all come from a woman aged 18-29 years in good health and CMV-seronegative. Both conserved end residues are part of each CDR3. The D gene is left open where the match is weak. Where a row states a size, it is once, few, many or the class of an expanded clone; other rows omit it.

TRBJ2-4 TRBV28 . . CASSSRTVWPLYF TGTGCCAGCAGTTCCCGGACAGTTTGGCCGTTATACTTC
TRBJ2-1 TRBV4-2 . . CASSHRPGDKNNEQFF TGTGCCAGCAGCCACCGTCCAGGGGACAAGAACAATGAGCAGTTCTTC
TRBJ1-1 TRBV27 TRBD1 . CASSPGTGYTEAFF TGTGCCAGCAGTCCCGGGACAGGGTACACTGAAGCTTTCTTT
TRBJ1-2 TRBV5-6 . . CASTTPRTGTPYGYTF TGTGCCAGCACCACCCCCCGGACCGGGACACCCTATGGCTACACCTTC
TRBJ2-3 TRBV5-6 . . CASLNLQGDTQYF TGTGCCAGTCTAAACCTTCAGGGAGATACGCAGTATTTT
TRBJ2-1 TRBV27 TRBD2 . CASSLGTSGWNEQFF TGTGCCAGCAGTTTGGGGACTAGCGGGTGGAATGAGCAGTTCTTC
TRBJ2-7 TRBV15 . once CATSRNFDEQYF TGTGCCACCAGCAGAAATTTCGACGAGCAGTACTTC
TRBJ1-4 TRBV7-9 . . CASSLDAGATNEKLFF TGTGCCAGCAGCTTAGATGCGGGGGCAACTAATGAAAAACTGTTTTTT
TRBJ1-5 TRBV4-2 . . CASSQEWRNNQPQHF TGTGCCAGCAGCCAAGAGTGGCGGAACAATCAGCCCCAGCATTTT
TRBJ2-1 TRBV2 . . CASSSKGGDEQFF TGTGCCAGCAGTTCAAAGGGGGGGGATGAGCAGTTCTTC
TRBJ1-2 TRBV27 TRBD1 . CASSLYGTGDGYTF TGTGCCAGCAGTTTATACGGGACAGGGGATGGCTACACCTTC
TRBJ2-1 TRBV6-5 . . CASGKSSYNEQFF TGTGCCAGCGGTAAGAGCTCCTACAATGAGCAGTTCTTC
TRBJ1-1 TRBV5-6 . . CASSIGGLNTEAFF TGTGCCAGCAGCATCGGGGGTCTGAACACTGAAGCTTTCTTT
TRBJ2-1 TRBV2 TRBD2 . CASSEFGLARDNEQFF TGTGCCAGCAGTGAATTCGGACTAGCGAGAGACAATGAGCAGTTCTTC
TRBJ2-5 TRBV7-9 . . CASSLGGLQGVTQYF TGTGCCAGCAGCTTAGGGGGCTTGCAAGGGGTGACCCAGTACTTC
TRBJ2-2 TRBV7-6 . . CASSAGQRTGELFF TGTGCCAGCAGCGCGGGACAGAGGACCGGGGAGCTGTTTTTT
TRBJ1-1 TRBV27 TRBD1 . CASSQGGRMNTEAFF TGTGCCAGCAGTCAGGGGGGACGGATGAACACTGAAGCTTTCTTT
TRBJ1-3 TRBV9 . . CASSGYRVAGNTIYF TGTGCCAGCAGCGGTTACAGGGTCGCTGGAAACACCATATATTTT
TRBJ2-7 TRBV27 . . CASSLESSYEQYF TGTGCCAGCAGTTTGGAGAGTTCCTACGAGCAGTACTTC
TRBJ2-7 TRBV28 TRBD1 . CASSLTGISYEQYF TGTGCCAGCAGTCTGACAGGGATCTCCTACGAGCAGTACTTC
TRBJ2-7 TRBV4-2 TRBD2 . CASSVGLALTYEQYF TGTGCCAGCAGCGTCGGACTAGCGCTAACCTACGAGCAGTACTTC
TRBJ1-5 TRBV19 . . CASGLGGNQPQHF TGTGCCAGTGGCCTCGGAGGCAATCAGCCCCAGCATTTT
TRBJ2-5 TRBV29-1 . . CSVERGQETQYF TGCAGCGTTGAGCGGGGACAAGAGACCCAGTACTTC